This T cell receptor beta chain is drawn from a study of a mutant IDH1 vaccine in newly diagnosed glioma. In the study overall: Vaccine administration was initiated 4-6 weeks following radiotherapy alone, or with temozolomide cycles. Prior therapy was radiotherapy, temozolomide, or both; most received both. The study, taken as a whole, reports: Pseudoprogression seemingly bore no relation to changes in top peripheral T cell clonotypes.

The assay was immunoSEQ multiplex PCR, and TCRdb's table has in-frame clones only and misses some. This table holds 40,000 or so clones, around 83% found once. Note on this clone: Its matching antigen is unknown.

Trimming removed 0 bases from V and 7 bases from J; junction bases left unmatched: 7. Germline assignment: CDR1 SGDLS and CDR2 YYNGEE. The CDR3 sequence is 16 residues long. The time point is: week 11, during vaccination. In the vaccine, a single dose held 300 ug of the mutant IDH1 20-mer peptide, along with topical imiquimod. This receptor was obtained from a man aged 40-55 years with glioma. The chain combines TRBV9 with TRBJ1-4; 9 bases map to TRBD1. Material: PBMCs, obtained from a glioma patient whose treatment included an IDH1 peptide vaccine. CDR3: CASSVGDRGSIEKLFF. The CDR3 DNA reads as TGTGCCAGCAGCGTAGGCGACAGGGGGAGTATTGAAAAACTGTTTTTT. Filled out from reference TRBV9 and TRBJ1-4, the complete variable domain reads DSGVTQTPKHLITATGQRVTLRCSPRSGDLSVYWYQQSLDQGLQFLIQYYNGEERAKGNILERFSAQQFPDLHSELNLSSLELGDSALYFCASSVGDRGSIEKLFFGSGTQLSVL.